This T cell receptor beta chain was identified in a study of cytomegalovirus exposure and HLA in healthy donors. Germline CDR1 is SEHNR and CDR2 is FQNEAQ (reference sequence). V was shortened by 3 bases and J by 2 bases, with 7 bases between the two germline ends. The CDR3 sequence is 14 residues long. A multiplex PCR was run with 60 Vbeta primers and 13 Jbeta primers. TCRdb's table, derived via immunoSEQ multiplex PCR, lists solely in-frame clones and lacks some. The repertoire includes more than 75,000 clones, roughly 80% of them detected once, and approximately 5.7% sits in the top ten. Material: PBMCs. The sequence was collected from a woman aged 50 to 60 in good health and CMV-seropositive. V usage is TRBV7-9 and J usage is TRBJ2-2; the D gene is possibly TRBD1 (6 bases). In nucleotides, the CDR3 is TGTGCCAGCAGCTTTGGGACAAACACCGGGGAGCTGTTTTTT. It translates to CASSFGTNTGELFF.